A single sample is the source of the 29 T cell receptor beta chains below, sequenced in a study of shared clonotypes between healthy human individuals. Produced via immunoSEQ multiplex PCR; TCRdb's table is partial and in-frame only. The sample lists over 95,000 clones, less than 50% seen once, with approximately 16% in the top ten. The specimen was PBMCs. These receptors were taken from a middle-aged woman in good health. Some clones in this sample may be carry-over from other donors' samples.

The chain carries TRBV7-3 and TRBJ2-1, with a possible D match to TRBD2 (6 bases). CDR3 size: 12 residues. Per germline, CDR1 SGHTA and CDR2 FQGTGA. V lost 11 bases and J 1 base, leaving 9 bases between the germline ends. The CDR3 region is CASGGSYNEQFF. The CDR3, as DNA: TGTGCCTCCGGGGGATCCTACAATGAGCAGTTCTTC. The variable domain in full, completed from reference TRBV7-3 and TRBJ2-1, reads GAGVSQTPSNKVTEKGKYVELRCDPISGHTALYWYRQSLGQGPEFLIYFQGTGAADDSGLPNDRFFAVRPEGSVSTLKIQRTERGDSAVYLCASGGSYNEQFFGPGTRLTVL.

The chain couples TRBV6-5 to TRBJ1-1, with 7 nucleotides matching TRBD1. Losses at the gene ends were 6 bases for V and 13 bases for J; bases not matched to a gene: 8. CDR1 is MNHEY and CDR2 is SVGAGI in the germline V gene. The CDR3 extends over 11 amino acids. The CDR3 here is CASRQDRAVFF. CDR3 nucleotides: TGTGCCAGCAGACAAGACAGGGCAGTTTTCTTT.

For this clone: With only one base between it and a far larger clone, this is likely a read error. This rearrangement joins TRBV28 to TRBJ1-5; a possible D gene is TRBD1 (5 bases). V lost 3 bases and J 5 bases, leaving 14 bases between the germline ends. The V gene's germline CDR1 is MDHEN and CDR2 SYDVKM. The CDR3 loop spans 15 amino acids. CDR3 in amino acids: CASSFSDGGHQPQHF. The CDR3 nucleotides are TGTGCCAGCAGTTTCTCGGACGGGGGTCATCAGCCCCAGCATTTT.

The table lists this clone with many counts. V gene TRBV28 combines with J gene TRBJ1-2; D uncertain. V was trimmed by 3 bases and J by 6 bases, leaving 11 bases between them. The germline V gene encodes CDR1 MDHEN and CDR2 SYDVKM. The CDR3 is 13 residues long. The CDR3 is CASSLTAIDGYTF. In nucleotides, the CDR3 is TGTGCCAGCAGTTTGACGGCTATAGATGGCTACACCTTC.

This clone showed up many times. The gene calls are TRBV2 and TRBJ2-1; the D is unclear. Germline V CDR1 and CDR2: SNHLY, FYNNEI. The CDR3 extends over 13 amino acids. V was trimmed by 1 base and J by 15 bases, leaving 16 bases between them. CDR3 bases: TGTGCCAGCAGTGAAGACCCAGGAAGATTGTGGTTCTTC. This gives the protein CASSEDPGRLWFF.

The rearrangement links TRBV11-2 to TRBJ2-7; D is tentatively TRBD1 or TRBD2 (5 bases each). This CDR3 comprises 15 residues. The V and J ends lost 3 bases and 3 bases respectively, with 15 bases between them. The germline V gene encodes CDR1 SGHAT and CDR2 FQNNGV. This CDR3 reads CASSLRDGMIYEQYF. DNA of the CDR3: TGTGCCAGCAGCTTGAGGGACGGAATGATCTACGAGCAGTACTTC.

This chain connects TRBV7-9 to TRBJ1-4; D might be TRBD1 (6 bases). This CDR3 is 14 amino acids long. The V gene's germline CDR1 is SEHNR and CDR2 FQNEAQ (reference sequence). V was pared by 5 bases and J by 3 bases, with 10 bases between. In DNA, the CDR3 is TGTGCCAGCAGCACAGGGCAGGCTAATGAAAAACTGTTTTTT. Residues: CASSTGQANEKLFF.

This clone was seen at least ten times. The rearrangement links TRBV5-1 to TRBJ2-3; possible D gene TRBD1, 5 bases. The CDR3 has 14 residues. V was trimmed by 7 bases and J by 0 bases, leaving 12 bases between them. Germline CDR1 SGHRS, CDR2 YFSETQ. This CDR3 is CASLRGGSTDTQYF. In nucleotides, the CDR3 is TGCGCCAGCTTAAGGGGCGGTAGCACAGATACGCAGTATTTT.

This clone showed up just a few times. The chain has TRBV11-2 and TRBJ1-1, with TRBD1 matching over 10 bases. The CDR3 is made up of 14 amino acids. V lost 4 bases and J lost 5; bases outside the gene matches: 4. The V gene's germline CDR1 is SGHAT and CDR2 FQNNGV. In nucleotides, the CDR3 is TGTGCCAGCAGCTGGTCGGGACAGGGGACTGAAGCTTTCTTT. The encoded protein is CASSWSGQGTEAFF.

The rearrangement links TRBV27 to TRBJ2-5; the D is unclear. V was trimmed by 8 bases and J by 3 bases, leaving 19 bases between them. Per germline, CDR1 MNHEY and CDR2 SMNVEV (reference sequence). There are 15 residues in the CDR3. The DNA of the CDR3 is TGTGCCAGCGGTGCTCAAAAAACCGTAGAAGAGACCCAGTACTTC. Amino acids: CASGAQKTVEETQYF.

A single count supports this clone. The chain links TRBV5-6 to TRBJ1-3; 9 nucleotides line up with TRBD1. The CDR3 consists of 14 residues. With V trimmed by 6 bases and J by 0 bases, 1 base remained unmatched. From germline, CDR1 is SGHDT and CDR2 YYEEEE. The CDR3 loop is CASKGQGSGNTIYF. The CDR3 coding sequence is TGTGCCAGCAAGGGACAGGGCTCTGGAAACACCATATATTTT.

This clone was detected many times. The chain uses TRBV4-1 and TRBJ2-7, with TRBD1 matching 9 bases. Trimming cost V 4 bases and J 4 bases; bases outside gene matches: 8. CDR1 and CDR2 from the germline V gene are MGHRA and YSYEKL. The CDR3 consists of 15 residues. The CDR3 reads CASSRVGQGRYEQYF. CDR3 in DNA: TGCGCCAGCAGCCGCGTGGGACAGGGAAGGTACGAGCAGTACTTC.

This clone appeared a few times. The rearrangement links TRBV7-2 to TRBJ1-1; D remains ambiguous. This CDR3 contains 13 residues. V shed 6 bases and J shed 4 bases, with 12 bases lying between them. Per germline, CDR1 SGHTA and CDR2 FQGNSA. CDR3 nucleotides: TGTGCCAGCAGTCAAATACCGGCCACTGAAGCTTTCTTT. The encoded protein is CASSQIPATEAFF.

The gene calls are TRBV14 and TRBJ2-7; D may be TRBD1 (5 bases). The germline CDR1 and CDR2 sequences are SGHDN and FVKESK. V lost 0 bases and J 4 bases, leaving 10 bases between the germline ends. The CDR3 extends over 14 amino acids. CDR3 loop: CASSQEGAAYEQYF. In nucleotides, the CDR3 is TGTGCCAGCAGCCAAGAAGGGGCAGCTTACGAGCAGTACTTC.

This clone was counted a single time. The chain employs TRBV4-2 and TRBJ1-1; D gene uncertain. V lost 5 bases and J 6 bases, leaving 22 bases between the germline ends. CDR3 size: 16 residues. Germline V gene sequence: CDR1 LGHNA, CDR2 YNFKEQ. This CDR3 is CASSLLEAGGRAEAFF. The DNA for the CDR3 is TGTGCCAGCAGCTTGTTAGAGGCGGGCGGCCGCGCTGAAGCTTTCTTT.

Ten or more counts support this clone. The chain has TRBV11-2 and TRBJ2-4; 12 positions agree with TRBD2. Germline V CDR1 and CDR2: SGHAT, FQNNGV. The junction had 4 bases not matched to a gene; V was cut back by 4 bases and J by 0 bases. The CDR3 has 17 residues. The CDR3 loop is CASSSPGLAGAKNIQYF. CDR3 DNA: TGTGCCAGCAGCTCGCCGGGACTAGCGGGAGCCAAAAACATTCAGTACTTC.

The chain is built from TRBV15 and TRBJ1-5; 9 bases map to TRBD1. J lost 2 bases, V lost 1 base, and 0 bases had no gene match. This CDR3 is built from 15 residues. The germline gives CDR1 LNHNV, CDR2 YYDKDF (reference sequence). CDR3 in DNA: TGTGCCACCAGCAGAGGACAGGGGGGCAATCAGCCCCAGCATTTT. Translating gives CATSRGQGGNQPQHF. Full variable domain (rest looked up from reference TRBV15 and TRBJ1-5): DAMVIQNPRYQVTQFGKPVTLSCSQTLNHNVMYWYQQKSSQAPKLLFHYYDKDFNNEADTPDNFQSRRPNTSFCFLDIRSPGLGDTAMYLCATSRGQGGNQPQHFGDGTRLSIL.

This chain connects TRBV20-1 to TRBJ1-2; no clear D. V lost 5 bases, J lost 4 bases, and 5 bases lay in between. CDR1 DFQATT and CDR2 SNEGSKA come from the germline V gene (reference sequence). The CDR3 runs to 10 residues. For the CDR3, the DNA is TGCAGTGCTCAAATCTATGGCTACACCTTC. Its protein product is CSAQIYGYTF.

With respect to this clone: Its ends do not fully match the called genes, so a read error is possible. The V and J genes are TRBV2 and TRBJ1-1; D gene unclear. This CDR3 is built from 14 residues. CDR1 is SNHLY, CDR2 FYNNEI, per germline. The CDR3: CASRLGRQNTGAFF. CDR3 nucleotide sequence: TGTGCCAGCAGATTAGGACGGCAGAACACTGGAGCTTTCTTT.

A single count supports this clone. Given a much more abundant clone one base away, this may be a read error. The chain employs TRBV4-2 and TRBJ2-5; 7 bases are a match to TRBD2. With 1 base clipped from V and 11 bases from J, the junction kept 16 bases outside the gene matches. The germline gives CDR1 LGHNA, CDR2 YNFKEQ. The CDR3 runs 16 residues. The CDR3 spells CASSQAWRGSSYGQYF. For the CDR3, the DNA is TGTGCCAGCAGCCAAGCCTGGCGGGGGAGCTCCTACGGGCAGTACTTC.

The DNA for the CDR3 is TGTGCCAGCAGTTTAAACCCACGTGGTGGGAGCACCTACGAGCAGTACTTC. Translated, it gives CASSLNPRGGSTYEQYF. V gene TRBV28 combines with J gene TRBJ2-5; D possibly corresponds to TRBD2 (5 bases). TRBJ2-7 matches the DNA end more closely, so the J call is doubtful. CDR3 length: 17 amino acids. Germline V gives CDR1 MDHEN, CDR2 SYDVKM.

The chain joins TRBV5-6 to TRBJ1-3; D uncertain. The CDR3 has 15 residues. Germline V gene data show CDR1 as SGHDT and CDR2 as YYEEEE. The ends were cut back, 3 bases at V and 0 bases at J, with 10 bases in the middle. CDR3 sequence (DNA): TGTGCCAGCAGCTCGGGATTGGCCTCTGGAAACACCATATATTTT. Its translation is CASSSGLASGNTIYF.

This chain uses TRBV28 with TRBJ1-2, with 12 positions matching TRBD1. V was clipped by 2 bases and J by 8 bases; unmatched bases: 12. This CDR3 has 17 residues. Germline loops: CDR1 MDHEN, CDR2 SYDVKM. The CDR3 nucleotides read TGTGCCAGCAGTTTACTTGTAGGGACAGGGGGCGCACAGGGCTACACCTTC. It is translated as CASSLLVGTGGAQGYTF.

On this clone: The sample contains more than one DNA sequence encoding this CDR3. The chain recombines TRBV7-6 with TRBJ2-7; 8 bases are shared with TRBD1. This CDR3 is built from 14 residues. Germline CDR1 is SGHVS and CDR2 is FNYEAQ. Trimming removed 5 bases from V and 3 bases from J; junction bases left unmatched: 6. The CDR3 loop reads CASSQGQAFYEQYF. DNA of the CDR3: TGTGCCAGCAGCCAGGGACAGGCCTTCTACGAGCAGTACTTC.

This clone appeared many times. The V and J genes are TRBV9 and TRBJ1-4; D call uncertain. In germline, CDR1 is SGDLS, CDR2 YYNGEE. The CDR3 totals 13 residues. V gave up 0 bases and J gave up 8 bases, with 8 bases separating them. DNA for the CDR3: TGTGCCAGCAGCGTAGCTGGTCGGGAAAAACTGTTTTTT. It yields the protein CASSVAGREKLFF. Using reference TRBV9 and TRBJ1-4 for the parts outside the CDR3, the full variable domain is DSGVTQTPKHLITATGQRVTLRCSPRSGDLSVYWYQQSLDQGLQFLIQYYNGEERAKGNILERFSAQQFPDLHSELNLSSLELGDSALYFCASSVAGREKLFFGSGTQLSVL.

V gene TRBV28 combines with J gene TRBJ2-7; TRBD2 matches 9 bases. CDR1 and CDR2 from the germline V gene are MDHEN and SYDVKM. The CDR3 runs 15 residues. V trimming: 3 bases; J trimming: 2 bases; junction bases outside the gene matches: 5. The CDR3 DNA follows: TGTGCCAGCAGTTTCGGCCTAGCGGGACCCTACGAGCAGTACTTC. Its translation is CASSFGLAGPYEQYF.

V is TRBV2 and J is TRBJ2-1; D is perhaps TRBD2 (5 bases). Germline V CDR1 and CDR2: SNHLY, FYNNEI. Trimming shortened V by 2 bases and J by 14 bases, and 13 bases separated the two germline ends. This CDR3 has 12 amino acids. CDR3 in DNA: TGTGCCAGCAGTGAACGGGAAGGACGCGAGTTCTTC. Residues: CASSEREGREFF.

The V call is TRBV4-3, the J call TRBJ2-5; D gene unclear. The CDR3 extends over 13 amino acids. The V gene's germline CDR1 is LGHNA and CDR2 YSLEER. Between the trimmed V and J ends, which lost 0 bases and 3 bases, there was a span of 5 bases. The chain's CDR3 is CASSQDRKETQYF. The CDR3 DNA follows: TGCGCCAGCAGCCAAGACCGGAAAGAGACCCAGTACTTC.

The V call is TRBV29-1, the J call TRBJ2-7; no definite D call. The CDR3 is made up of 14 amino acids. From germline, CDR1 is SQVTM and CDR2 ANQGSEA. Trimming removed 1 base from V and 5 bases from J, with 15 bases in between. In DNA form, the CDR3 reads TGCAGCGTTGAAGTGCAACAGACCTCGGACGAGCAGTACTTC. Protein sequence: CSVEVQQTSDEQYF.